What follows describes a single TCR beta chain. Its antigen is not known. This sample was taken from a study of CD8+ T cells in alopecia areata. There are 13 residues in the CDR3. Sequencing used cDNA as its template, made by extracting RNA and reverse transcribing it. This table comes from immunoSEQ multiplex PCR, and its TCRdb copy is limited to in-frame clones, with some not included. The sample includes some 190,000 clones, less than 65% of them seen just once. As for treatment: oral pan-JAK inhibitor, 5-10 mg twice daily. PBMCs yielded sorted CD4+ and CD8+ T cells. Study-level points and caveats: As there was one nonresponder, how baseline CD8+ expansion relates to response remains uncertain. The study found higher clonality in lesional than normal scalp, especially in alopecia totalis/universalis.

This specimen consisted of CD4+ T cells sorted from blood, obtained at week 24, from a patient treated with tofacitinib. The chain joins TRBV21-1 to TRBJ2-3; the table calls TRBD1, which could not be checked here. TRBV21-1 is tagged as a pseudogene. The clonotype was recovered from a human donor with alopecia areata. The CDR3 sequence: CASSKALPGGKYF. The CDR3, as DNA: TGTGCCAGCAGCAAAGCGCTGCCAGGGGGCAAGTATTTT.